The rows below give T cell receptor beta chains drawn from one sample of a study of regulatory T cells in long-lasting Graves disease. TCRdb ran MiXCR on the multiplex PCR reads and lists one entry per CDR3 protein. The sample lists approximately 690,000 distinct CDR3 sequences; 25% to 30% were seen once. The sample in question was peripheral blood mononuclear cells (PBMCs), obtained when the disease was refractory, from a patient treated with antithyroid drugs. The receptor set was obtained from a female donor with Graves disease. Each CDR3 is given with its conserved first and last residue. A D gene is named only where the DNA matches it firmly. The size of a clone is reported for some rows only, either as once, few or many, or as a class for expanded clones.

>TRBJ2-5|.|TRBV19|.
CASGGGYETQYF
TGTGCCAGTGGTGGGGGATACGAGACCCAGTACTTC
>TRBJ1-1|.|TRBV20-1|few
CSARTRQNTEAFF
TGCAGTGCGAGAACCAGACAGAACACTGAAGCTTTCTTT
>TRBJ2-7|TRBD2|TRBV11-2|few
CASSITSGRTYEQYF
TGTGCCAGCAGCATAACTAGCGGGAGGACCTACGAGCAGTACTTC
>TRBJ1-5|TRBD1|TRBV7-9|few
CASSDSGGWNQPQHF
TGTGCCAGCAGCGATTCAGGGGGATGGAATCAGCCCCAGCATTTT
>TRBJ1-2|TRBD1|TRBV11-2|many
CASSSRQGSGGYTF
TGTGCCAGCAGCTCCCGACAGGGGTCGGGTGGCTACACCTTC
>TRBJ1-5|.|TRBV28|many
CASVTYTVYSNQPQHF
TGTGCCAGCGTCACCTACACGGTTTATAGCAATCAGCCCCAGCATTTT
>TRBJ1-2|.|TRBV27|few
CASARTIGYGYTF
TGTGCCAGTGCCAGGACAATAGGTTATGGCTACACCTTC
>TRBJ2-2|.|TRBV6-1|few
CASTGLMNTGELFF
TGTGCCAGCACAGGACTGATGAACACCGGGGAGCTGTTTTTT
>TRBJ2-7|.|TRBV20-1|.
CSAAGGYEQYF
TGCAGTGCAGCCGGGGGATACGAGCAGTACTTC
>TRBJ1-2|.|TRBV6-1|many
CASSEAWRVNGYTF
TGTGCCAGCAGTGAAGCGTGGAGGGTGAATGGCTACACCTTC
>TRBJ2-7|TRBD2|TRBV20-1|few
CSAKIGTSGSDEQYF
TGCAGTGCAAAAATCGGGACTAGCGGGAGTGACGAGCAGTACTTC
>TRBJ2-7|.|TRBV6-1|.
CASSEARNYEQYF
TGTGCCAGCAGTGAAGCCAGAAACTACGAGCAGTACTTC
>TRBJ1-1|.|TRBV15|many
CATSRGRGWNTEAFF
TGTGCCACCAGCAGAGGCCGAGGTTGGAACACTGAAGCTTTCTTT
>TRBJ2-5|.|TRBV29-1|.
CSVERESSWRKETQYF
TGCAGCGTTGAAAGGGAGTCCTCGTGGAGAAAAGAGACCCAGTACTTC
>TRBJ2-2|.|TRBV20-1|.
CSARDQGSGELFF
TGCAGTGCTAGAGACCAGGGTAGCGGGGAGCTGTTTTTT
>TRBJ2-1|TRBD1|TRBV12-5|.
CASGFDRVNEQFF
TGTGCTAGTGGTTTTGACAGGGTCAATGAGCAGTTCTTC
>TRBJ2-7|.|TRBV7-9|many
CASSLADKSYEQYF
TGTGCCAGCAGCTTAGCGGACAAGTCCTACGAGCAGTACTTC
>TRBJ2-7|TRBD2|TRBV6-1|.
CASGQVTTSGRYEQYF
TGTGCCAGCGGGCAGGTCACAACTAGCGGTCGCTACGAGCAGTACTTC
>TRBJ2-7|.|TRBV6-1|.
CASSHGLSNEQYF
TGTGCCAGCAGCCACGGGTTGAGCAACGAGCAGTACTTC
>TRBJ1-2|.|TRBV28|many
CASSLSGHQVYTF
TGTGCCAGCAGTTTAAGCGGGCACCAGGTCTACACCTTC
>TRBJ1-2|TRBD1|TRBV12-3/TRBV12-4|.
CASSPDRGQHTF
TGTGCCAGCAGTCCGGACAGGGGCCAGCACACCTTC
>TRBJ1-5|.|TRBV5-1|.
CASRPAPQGGQPQHF
TGCGCCAGCAGGCCGGCCCCACAGGGAGGTCAGCCCCAGCATTTT
>TRBJ1-2|.|TRBV2|few
CASTPSQGAYGYTF
TGTGCCAGCACCCCGAGCCAAGGGGCCTATGGCTACACCTTC
>TRBJ2-7|.|TRBV12-3/TRBV12-4|many
CASSSGLVLYEQYF
TGTGCCAGCAGTTCGGGACTCGTACTCTACGAGCAGTACTTC
>TRBJ1-5|TRBD1|TRBV28|many
CASSIQGAGVPGNQPQHF
TGTGCCAGCAGCATACAGGGGGCGGGGGTACCGGGCAATCAGCCCCAGCATTTT
>TRBJ1-1|TRBD1|TRBV6-2/TRBV6-3|once
CASSATGGWGNTEAFF
TGTGCCAGCAGTGCTACAGGGGGCTGGGGGAACACTGAAGCTTTCTTT
>TRBJ2-7|.|TRBV27|.
CASIQQGGGYEQYF
TGTGCCAGCATTCAACAGGGTGGTGGCTACGAGCAGTACTTC
>TRBJ1-4|TRBD1|TRBV7-9|few
CASSLVRDRREKLFF
TGTGCCAGCAGCTTAGTTCGGGACAGGAGAGAAAAACTGTTTTTT
>TRBJ2-7|TRBD2|TRBV27|.
CASNSAGGVYEQYF
TGTGCCAGCAATAGCGCGGGAGGGGTTTACGAGCAGTACTTC
>TRBJ1-1|.|TRBV5-5|.
CASSRQVGNTEAFF
TGTGCCAGCAGCCGCCAGGTTGGGAACACTGAAGCTTTCTTT
>TRBJ1-1|.|TRBV6-2/TRBV6-3|.
CASSYRNIIITEAFF
TGTGCCAGCAGTTACCGAAACATCATAATAACTGAAGCTTTCTTT
>TRBJ1-2|.|TRBV5-1|few
CASSPPGTNYGYTF
TGCGCCAGCAGCCCCCCCGGGACTAACTATGGCTACACCTTC
>TRBJ1-2|.|TRBV19|.
CASSIAGHWAYGYTF
TGTGCCAGTAGTATAGCAGGACACTGGGCCTATGGCTACACCTTC
>TRBJ1-6|.|TRBV6-5|many
CASSYSGAGTGSYNSPLHF
TGTGCCAGCAGTTACTCGGGGGCGGGGACGGGCTCCTATAATTCACCCCTCCACTTT
>TRBJ1-2|TRBD1|TRBV20-1|once
CSARGTGESYTF
TGCAGTGCTAGAGGGACAGGGGAGAGCTACACCTTC
>TRBJ1-4|TRBD1|TRBV28|many
CASSFSGQGAEKLFF
TGTGCCAGCAGTTTCTCGGGACAGGGTGCTGAAAAACTGTTTTTT
>TRBJ1-6|.|TRBV3-1|few
CASSSRSGDFSPLHF
TGTGCCAGCAGTTCGCGATCAGGGGATTTTTCACCCCTCCACTTT
>TRBJ2-7|TRBD2|TRBV20-1|few
CSAIGLAGVHEQYF
TGCAGTGCAATAGGACTAGCGGGAGTTCACGAGCAGTACTTC
>TRBJ1-6|.|TRBV6-1|.
CASSDPASSYNSPLHF
TGTGCCAGCAGTGATCCTGCAAGCTCCTATAATTCACCCCTCCACTTT
>TRBJ2-2|.|TRBV5-1|.
CASSVRGGSNTGELFF
TGCGCCAGCAGCGTAAGGGGGGGCTCGAACACCGGGGAGCTGTTTTTT
>TRBJ1-1|.|TRBV12-3/TRBV12-4|few
CASSLEQGGTEAFF
TGTGCCAGCAGTTTAGAACAGGGAGGCACTGAAGCTTTCTTT
>TRBJ2-7|TRBD1|TRBV6-1|few
CASREDREYF
TGTGCCAGCAGGGAGGACAGGGAGTACTTC
>TRBJ1-1|.|TRBV19|few
CASSISRQRSTEAFF
TGTGCCAGTAGTATATCCCGACAGAGGAGCACTGAAGCTTTCTTT